These 18 T cell receptor beta chains came from one sample sequenced in a study of T cell clonotyping in hematopoietic cell transplantation. Assay used: immunoSEQ multiplex PCR; TCRdb lists only in-frame clones, some missing. The data contain tens of thousands of clones, 70% to 85% of them singletons. The sample's time point: recipient sample about 28 days before transplant, after cytoreduction. This specimen consisted of peripheral blood mononuclear cells, obtained before stem cell transplant. The receptors here all came from a woman aged 60-75 years with acute myeloid leukemia. Some clones in this sample may be carry-over from other donors' samples.

This clone appeared once. In DNA, the CDR3 is TGCGCCAGCAGTTCAGGGATCGGGCAGCCCCAGCATTTT. Residues: CASSSGIGQPQHF. The chain employs TRBV5-1 and TRBJ1-5; maybe TRBD1 (5 bases). The CDR3 runs to 13 residues. V lost 5 bases to trimming and J lost 7 bases, with 13 bases between them. Per germline, CDR1 SGHRS and CDR2 YFSETQ.

The genes are TRBV4-1 and TRBJ2-7, with D perhaps matching TRBD1 or TRBD2 (5 bases each). The V end lost 8 bases, the J end lost 6 bases, and 11 bases lay between the germline ends. CDR3 length equals 11 residues. Germline assignment: CDR1 MGHRA and CDR2 YSYEKL. The CDR3 is CASRKGTEQYF. The DNA of the CDR3 is TGCGCCAGCCGCAAGGGGACCGAGCAGTACTTC.

As DNA, the CDR3 is TGTGCCAGCAGCTTAGCGTGGGGCACTGAAGCTTTCTTT. This encodes CASSLAWGTEAFF. The chain combines TRBV7-6 with TRBJ1-1, with D unresolved. Between the trimmed V and J ends, which lost 0 bases and 4 bases, there was a span of 6 bases. The CDR3 totals 13 residues. The germline V gene encodes CDR1 SGHVS and CDR2 FNYEAQ.

The chain recombines TRBV2 with TRBJ2-1, with 7 bases that match TRBD2. Per the germline V gene, CDR1 is SNHLY and CDR2 is FYNNEI. J gave up 10 bases and V 1 base, and 4 bases lay outside the gene matches. CDR3 length: 13 residues. The CDR3 sequence is CASSEGLAEEQFF. As DNA, the CDR3 is TGTGCCAGCAGTGAAGGGCTAGCGGAGGAGCAGTTCTTC.

The chain is built from TRBV5-6 and TRBJ2-7; D remains ambiguous. The CDR3 consists of 15 residues. Germline CDR1 SGHDT, CDR2 YYEEEE. The V gene lost 4 bases and the J gene lost 3 bases, with 17 bases spanning the gap. In DNA, the CDR3 is TGTGCCAGCAGCCCCCCCCGCGACACCAACTACGAGCAGTACTTC. Protein product: CASSPPRDTNYEQYF.

This chain uses TRBV19 with TRBJ2-6, with D perhaps TRBD1 (5 bases). The CDR3 has 15 amino acids. With 4 bases removed from V and 0 bases from J, the gap between germline ends came to 7 bases. Germline V gene lookup returns CDR1 LNHDA and CDR2 SQIVND (reference sequence). As DNA, the CDR3 is TGTGCCAGTAGTAAAGACAGCTCTGGGGCCAACGTCCTGACTTTC. Translating gives CASSKDSSGANVLTF.

The V call is TRBV7-3, the J call TRBJ2-5, with 9 nucleotides matching TRBD2. Per germline, CDR1 SGHTA and CDR2 FQGTGA. The CDR3 is made up of 16 amino acids. The V and J ends lost 4 bases and 3 bases, in that order; junction bases with no gene match: 9. The CDR3 DNA reads as TGTGCCAGCAGCTCCGCGGGGCGGGGGGGAGAAGAGACCCAGTACTTC. Translation gives CASSSAGRGGEETQYF.

This CDR3 is CASSPGGTNEKLFF. The DNA of the CDR3 is TGTGCCAGTTCCCCCGGGGGAACTAATGAAAAACTGTTTTTT. V and J are TRBV7-6 and TRBJ1-4; D is perhaps TRBD1 (5 bases). The V gene's germline CDR1 is SGHVS and CDR2 FNYEAQ. The CDR3 length is 14 residues. Deletions cut 9 bases from V and 1 base from J, with 12 bases between.

V and J are TRBV4-3 and TRBJ2-5, with 7 nucleotides matching TRBD1. The trim removed 4 bases at V and 4 bases at J, leaving 6 bases unmatched. The CDR3 contains 14 residues. Germline CDR1 is LGHNA and CDR2 is YSLEER. The CDR3 region is CASSRMTGLETQYF. In DNA form, the CDR3 reads TGCGCCAGCAGCCGGATGACAGGGTTAGAGACCCAGTACTTC.

The chain uses TRBV5-8 and TRBJ2-7, with 10 bases lining up with TRBD1. Germline V gene lookup returns CDR1 SGHTS and CDR2 YDEGEE. The trim removed 5 bases at V and 2 bases at J, leaving 13 bases unmatched. This CDR3 is built from 17 residues. The CDR3 DNA follows: TGTGCCAGCAGTCTTGGGGACAGGGGACCGTGGGCCTACGAGCAGTACTTC. This translates into CASSLGDRGPWAYEQYF. Full variable domain (missing parts from reference TRBV5-8 and TRBJ2-7): EAGVTQSPTHLIKTRGQQATLRCSPISGHTSVYWYQQALGLGLQFLLWYDEGEERNRGNFPPRFSGRQFPNYSSELNVNALELEDSALYLCASSLGDRGPWAYEQYFGPGTRLTVT.

The chain couples TRBV1 to TRBJ2-3; whether TRBD1, the table's D call, matches the DNA was not checked. TRBV1 is listed as a pseudogene. The CDR3 totals 15 residues. The CDR3 bases are TGCACCAGCAGTTCCAGGGGGCTGGGCACAGATACGCAGTATTTT. Translating gives CTSSSRGLGTDTQYF.

The CDR3 region is CASSLVGGGRPQHF. The DNA of the CDR3 is TGTGCCAGCAGCTTAGTGGGCGGCGGCAGGCCCCAGCATTTT. This chain uses TRBV7-2 with TRBJ1-5; no clear D. Germline V CDR1 and CDR2: SGHTA, FQGNSA. Trimming removed 1 base from V and 9 bases from J, with 13 bases in between. The CDR3 covers 14 residues.

The rearrangement links TRBV19 to TRBJ2-6; TRBD2 matches at 12 bases. The CDR3 has 17 amino acids. The germline V gene has CDR1 LNHDA and CDR2 SQIVND (reference sequence). V was pared by 5 bases and J by 1 base, with 3 bases of the junction left unmatched. DNA for the CDR3: TGTGCCAGTAGTGACACTAGCGGGAGGTCTGGGGCCAACGTCCTGACTTTC. It yields the protein CASSDTSGRSGANVLTF.

This clone was picked up one time. This rearrangement joins TRBV2 to TRBJ1-1; TRBD1 matches at 10 bases. The CDR3 covers 12 residues. V lost 5 bases to trimming and J lost 7 bases; unmatched junction nucleotides: 1. The germline CDR1 and CDR2 sequences are SNHLY and FYNNEI. The CDR3 sequence is CASSRDRGEAFF. Written as DNA, the CDR3 is TGTGCCAGCAGTCGGGACAGGGGTGAAGCTTTCTTT. Full variable domain (outside the CDR3, taken from reference TRBV2 and TRBJ1-1): EPEVTQTPSHQVTQMGQEVILRCVPISNHLYFYWYRQILGQKVEFLVSFYNNEISEKSEIFDDQFSVERPDGSNFTLKIRSTKLEDSAMYFCASSRDRGEAFFGQGTRLTVV.

V usage is TRBV30 and J usage is TRBJ1-1, with 8 bases lining up with TRBD1. The CDR3 runs 13 residues. The germline gives CDR1 GTSNPN, CDR2 SVGIG (reference sequence). The trim removed 4 bases at V and 7 bases at J, leaving 8 bases unmatched. This CDR3 reads CAWNGQGANEAFF. The DNA for the CDR3 is TGTGCCTGGAATGGGCAGGGGGCTAATGAAGCTTTCTTT.

The genes are TRBV27 and TRBJ2-7; TRBD2 matches 7 bases. The trim removed 4 bases at V and 2 bases at J, leaving 2 bases unmatched. The germline V gene encodes CDR1 MNHEY and CDR2 SMNVEV (reference sequence). The CDR3 length is 13 residues. The CDR3 coding sequence is TGTGCCAGCAGTTGGGGGAGGGCCTACGAGCAGTACTTC. Encoded protein: CASSWGRAYEQYF.

The chain links TRBV5-6 to TRBJ2-3; no clear D gene. Trimming removed 4 bases at V and 0 bases at J, with 18 bases between. The CDR3 runs 17 residues. Germline values: CDR1 SGHDT, CDR2 YYEEEE. As DNA, the CDR3 is TGTGCCAGCAGCCCCCAGGTGAGGAGAGCTAGCACAGATACGCAGTATTTT. Translation: CASSPQVRRASTDTQYF. The full variable domain, rest sourced from reference TRBV5-6 and TRBJ2-3, is DAGVTQSPTHLIKTRGQQVTLRCSPKSGHDTVSWYQQALGQGPQFIFQYYEEEERQRGNFPDRFSGHQFPNYSSELNVNALLLGDSALYLCASSPQVRRASTDTQYFGPGTRLTVL.

This clone occurred once. The chain employs TRBV4-1 and TRBJ2-7, with 7 bases that match TRBD2. Germline CDR1 reads MGHRA; CDR2 reads YSYEKL. Trimming removed 0 bases from V and 3 bases from J; junction bases left unmatched: 14. The CDR3 extends over 18 amino acids. CDR3 DNA: TGCGCCAGCAGCCAAGAGGGTGGGACTACAGCCCTCTACTACGAGCAGTACTTC. Translated, it gives CASSQEGGTTALYYEQYF.